This TCR beta chain was sequenced in a study of cytomegalovirus exposure and HLA in healthy donors. Study summary: A previous analysis identified around 120 million unique TCR beta sequences derived from 180 million or so T cells. Study-wide results and limits: A reported reduction in N-insertions relative to the roughly 700-donor mean was seen in an Asian-associated ancestry cluster in a later analysis. The study listed 150 to 200 cytomegalovirus-associated TCR beta chains.

With 60 Vbeta and 13 Jbeta primers, the PCR was carried out. The assay was immunoSEQ multiplex PCR, and TCRdb's table has in-frame clones only and misses some. The sample has about 160,000 clones, more than 75% seen once. Note on this clone: The antigen remains unidentified.

The source material was PBMCs. This sequence originates from a young man in good health and CMV-seropositive.

The CDR3: CASSFPGGNIQYF. The CDR3 coding sequence is TGTGCCAGCAGTTTCCCAGGGGGGAACATTCAGTACTTC. The J gene is TRBJ2-4, the V gene TRBV28; tentatively, D is TRBD1 (7 bases). V was clipped by 3 bases and J by 7 bases, with 10 bases between them. CDR1 is MDHEN, CDR2 SYDVKM, per germline. This CDR3 comprises 13 residues.